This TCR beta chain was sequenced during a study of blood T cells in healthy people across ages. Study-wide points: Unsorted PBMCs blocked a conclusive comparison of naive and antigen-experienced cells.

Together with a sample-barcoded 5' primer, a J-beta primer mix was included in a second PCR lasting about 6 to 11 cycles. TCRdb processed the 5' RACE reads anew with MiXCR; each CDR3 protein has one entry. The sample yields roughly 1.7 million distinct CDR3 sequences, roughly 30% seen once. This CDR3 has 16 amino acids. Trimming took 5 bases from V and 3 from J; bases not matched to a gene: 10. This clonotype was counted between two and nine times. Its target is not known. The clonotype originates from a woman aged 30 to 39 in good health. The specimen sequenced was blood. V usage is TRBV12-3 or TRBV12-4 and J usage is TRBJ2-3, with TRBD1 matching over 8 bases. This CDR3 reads CASSASWDRRTDTQYF. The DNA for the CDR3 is TGTGCCAGCAGTGCCTCTTGGGACAGGCGTACAGATACGCAGTATTTT.